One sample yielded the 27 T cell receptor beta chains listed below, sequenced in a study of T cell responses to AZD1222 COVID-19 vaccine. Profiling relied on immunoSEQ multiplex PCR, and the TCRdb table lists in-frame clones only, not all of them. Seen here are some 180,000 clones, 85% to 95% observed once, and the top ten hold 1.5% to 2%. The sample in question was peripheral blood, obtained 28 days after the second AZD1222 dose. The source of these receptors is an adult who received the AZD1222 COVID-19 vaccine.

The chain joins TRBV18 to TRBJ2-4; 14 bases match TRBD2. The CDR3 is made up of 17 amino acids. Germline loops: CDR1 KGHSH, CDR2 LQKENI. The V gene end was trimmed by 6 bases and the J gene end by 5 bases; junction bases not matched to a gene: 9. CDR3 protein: CASSPGLAGEGENIQYF. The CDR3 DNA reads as TGTGCCAGCTCTCCGGGACTAGCGGGAGAGGGCGAAAACATTCAGTACTTC.

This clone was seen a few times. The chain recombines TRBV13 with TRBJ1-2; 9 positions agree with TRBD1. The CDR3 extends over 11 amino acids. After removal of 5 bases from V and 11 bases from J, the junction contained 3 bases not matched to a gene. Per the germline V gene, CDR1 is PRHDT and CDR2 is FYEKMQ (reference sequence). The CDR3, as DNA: TGTGCCAGCAGCCCCGACAGGGGGTACACCTTC. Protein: CASSPDRGYTF.

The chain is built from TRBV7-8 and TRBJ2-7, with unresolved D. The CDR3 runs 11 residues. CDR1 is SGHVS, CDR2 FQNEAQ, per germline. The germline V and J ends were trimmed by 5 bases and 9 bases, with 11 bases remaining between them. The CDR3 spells CASSLTQRQYF. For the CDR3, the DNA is TGTGCCAGCAGCCTTACTCAGAGGCAGTACTTC.

The CDR3 spells CASRRDSTYGYTF. In nucleotides, the CDR3 is TGTGCCAGCAGGCGGGACTCTACTTATGGCTACACCTTC. The gene calls are TRBV28 and TRBJ1-2, with D maybe TRBD1 (5 bases). The V and J ends lost 6 bases and 5 bases respectively, with 13 bases between them. The CDR3 has 13 residues. Looked up from germline, CDR1 is MDHEN and CDR2 is SYDVKM.

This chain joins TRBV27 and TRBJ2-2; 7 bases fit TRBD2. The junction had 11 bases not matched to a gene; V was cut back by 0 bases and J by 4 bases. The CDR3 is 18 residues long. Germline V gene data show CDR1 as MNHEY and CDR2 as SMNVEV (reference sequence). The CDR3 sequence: CASSLSPETSRVTGELFF. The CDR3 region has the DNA TGTGCCAGCAGTTTATCGCCGGAGACTAGCAGGGTCACCGGGGAGCTGTTTTTT.

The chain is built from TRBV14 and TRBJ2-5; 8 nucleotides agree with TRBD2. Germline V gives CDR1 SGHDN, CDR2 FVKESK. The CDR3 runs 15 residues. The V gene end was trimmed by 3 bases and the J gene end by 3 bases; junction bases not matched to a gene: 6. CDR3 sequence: CASSHLGLGEETQYF. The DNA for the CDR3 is TGTGCCAGCAGCCATTTGGGACTAGGAGAAGAGACCCAGTACTTC. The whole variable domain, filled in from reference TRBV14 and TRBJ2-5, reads EAGVTQFPSHSVIEKGQTVTLRCDPISGHDNLYWYRRVMGKEIKFLLHFVKESKQDESGMPNNRFLAERTGGTYSTLKVQPAELEDSGVYFCASSHLGLGEETQYFGPGTRLLVL.

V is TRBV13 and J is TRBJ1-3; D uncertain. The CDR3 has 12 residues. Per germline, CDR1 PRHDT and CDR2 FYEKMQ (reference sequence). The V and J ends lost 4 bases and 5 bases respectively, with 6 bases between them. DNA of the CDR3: TGTGCCAGCAGCTCCGGGAGAAACACCATATATTTT. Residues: CASSSGRNTIYF.

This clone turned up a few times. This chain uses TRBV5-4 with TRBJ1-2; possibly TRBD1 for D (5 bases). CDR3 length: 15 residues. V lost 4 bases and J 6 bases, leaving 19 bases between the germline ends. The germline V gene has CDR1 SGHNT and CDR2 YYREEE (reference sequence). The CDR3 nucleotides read TGTGCCAGCAGCCCCCCCGGGAGGGGATCGGATGGCTACACCTTC. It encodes CASSPPGRGSDGYTF.

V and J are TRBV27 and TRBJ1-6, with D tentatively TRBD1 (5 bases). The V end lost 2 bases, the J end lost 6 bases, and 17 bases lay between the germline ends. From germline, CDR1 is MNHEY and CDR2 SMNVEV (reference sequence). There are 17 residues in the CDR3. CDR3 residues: CASSLPRGGGSNSPLHF. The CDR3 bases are TGTGCCAGCAGTTTACCCCGCGGCGGGGGTAGTAATTCACCCCTCCACTTT.

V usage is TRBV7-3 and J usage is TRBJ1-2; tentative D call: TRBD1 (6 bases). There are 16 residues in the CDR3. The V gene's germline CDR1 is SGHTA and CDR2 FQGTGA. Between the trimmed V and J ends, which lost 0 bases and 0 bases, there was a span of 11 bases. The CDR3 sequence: CASSLTPGVPNYGYTF. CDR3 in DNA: TGTGCCAGCAGCTTAACGCCAGGGGTCCCTAACTATGGCTACACCTTC.

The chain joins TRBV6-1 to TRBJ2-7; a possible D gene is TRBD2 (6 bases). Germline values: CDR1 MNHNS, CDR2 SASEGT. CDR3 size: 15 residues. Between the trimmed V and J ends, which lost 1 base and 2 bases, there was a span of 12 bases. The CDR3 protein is CASSEVSWGAYEQYF. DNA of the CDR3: TGTGCCAGCAGTGAAGTTTCTTGGGGGGCCTACGAGCAGTACTTC.

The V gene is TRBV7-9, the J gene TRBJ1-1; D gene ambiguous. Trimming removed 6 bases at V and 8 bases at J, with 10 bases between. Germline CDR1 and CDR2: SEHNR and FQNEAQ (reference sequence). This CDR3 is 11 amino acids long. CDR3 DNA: TGTGCCAGCAGTAACGGGCGAGAAGCTTTCTTT. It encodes CASSNGREAFF.

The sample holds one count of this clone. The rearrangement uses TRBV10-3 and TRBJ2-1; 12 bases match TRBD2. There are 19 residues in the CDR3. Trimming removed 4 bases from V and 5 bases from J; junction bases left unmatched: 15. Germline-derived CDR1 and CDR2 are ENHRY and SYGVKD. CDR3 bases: TGTGCCATCAGTGGGGCTAGCGGGAGGGAAGCCCAAACCAACAATGAGCAGTTCTTC. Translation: CAISGASGREAQTNNEQFF.

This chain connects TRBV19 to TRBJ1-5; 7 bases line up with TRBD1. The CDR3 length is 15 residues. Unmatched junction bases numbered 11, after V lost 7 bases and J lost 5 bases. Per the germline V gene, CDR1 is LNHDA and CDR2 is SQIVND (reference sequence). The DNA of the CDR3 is TGTGCCAGTATTCAAAAGACAGGGTCGGATCAGCCCCAGCATTTT. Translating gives CASIQKTGSDQPQHF.

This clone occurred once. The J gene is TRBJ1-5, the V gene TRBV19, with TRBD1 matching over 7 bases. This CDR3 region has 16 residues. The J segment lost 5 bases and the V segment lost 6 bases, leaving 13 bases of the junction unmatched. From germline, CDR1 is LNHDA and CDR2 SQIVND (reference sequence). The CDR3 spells CASSSGQERGYQPQHF. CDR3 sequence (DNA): TGTGCCAGTAGCTCCGGACAGGAGAGGGGCTATCAGCCCCAGCATTTT. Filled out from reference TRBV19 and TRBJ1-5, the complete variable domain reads DGGITQSPKYLFRKEGQNVTLSCEQNLNHDAMYWYRQDPGQGLRLIYYSQIVNDFQKGDIAEGYSVSREKKESFPLTVTSAQKNPTAFYLCASSSGQERGYQPQHFGDGTRLSIL.

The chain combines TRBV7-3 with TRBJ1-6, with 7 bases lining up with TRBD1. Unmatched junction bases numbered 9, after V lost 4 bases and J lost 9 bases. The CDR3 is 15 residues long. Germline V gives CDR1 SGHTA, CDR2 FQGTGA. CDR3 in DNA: TGTGCCAGCAGCTCCACAGGGGTAAAAGGTTCACCCCTCCACTTT. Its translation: CASSSTGVKGSPLHF.

CDR3 nucleotide sequence: TGTGCCAGTAGGGTAGGCGCTGGAAACACCATATATTTT. This sequence encodes CASRVGAGNTIYF. The V and J genes are TRBV19 and TRBJ1-3, with D hard to call. Germline V gives CDR1 LNHDA, CDR2 SQIVND (reference sequence). Trimming removed 6 bases from V and 2 bases from J, with 8 bases in between. This CDR3 spans 13 amino acids.

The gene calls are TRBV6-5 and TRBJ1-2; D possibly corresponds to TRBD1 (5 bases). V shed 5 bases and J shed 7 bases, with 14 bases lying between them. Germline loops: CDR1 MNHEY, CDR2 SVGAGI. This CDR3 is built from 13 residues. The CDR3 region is CASSPQQGVGYTF. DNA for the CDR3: TGTGCCAGCAGTCCTCAGCAGGGAGTTGGCTACACCTTC.

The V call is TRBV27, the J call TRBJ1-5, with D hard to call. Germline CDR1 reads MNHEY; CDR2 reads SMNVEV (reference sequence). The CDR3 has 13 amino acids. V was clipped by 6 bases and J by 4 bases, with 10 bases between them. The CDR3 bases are TGTGCCAGCAGCCGAGAGGCAAATCAGCCCCAGCATTTT. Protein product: CASSREANQPQHF.

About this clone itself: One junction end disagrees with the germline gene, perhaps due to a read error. This CDR3 reads CASSAGSRVNF. CDR3 DNA: TGTGCCAGCTCGGCCGGGAGCCGAGTTAACTTC. The chain links TRBV18 to TRBJ1-2; D uncertain. This CDR3 has 11 amino acids. The germline gives CDR1 KGHSH, CDR2 LQKENI.

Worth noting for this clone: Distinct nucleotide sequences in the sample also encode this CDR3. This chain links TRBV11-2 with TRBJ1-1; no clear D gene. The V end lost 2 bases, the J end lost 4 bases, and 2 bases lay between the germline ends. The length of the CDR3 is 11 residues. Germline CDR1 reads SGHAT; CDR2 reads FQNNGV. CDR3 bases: TGTGCCAGCAGCTTAAGCACTGAAGCTTTCTTT. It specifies CASSLSTEAFF. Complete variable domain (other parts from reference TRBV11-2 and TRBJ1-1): EAGVAQSPRYKIIEKRQSVAFWCNPISGHATLYWYQQILGQGPKLLIQFQNNGVVDDSQLPKDRFSAERLKGVDSTLKIQPAKLEDSAVYLCASSLSTEAFFGQGTRLTVV.

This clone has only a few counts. This CDR3 reads CASNYRPLSDTQYF. The CDR3 DNA follows: TGTGCCAGCAATTATCGACCCTTGTCAGATACGCAGTATTTT. The chain uses TRBV2 and TRBJ2-3; D not resolved. Looked up from germline, CDR1 is SNHLY and CDR2 is FYNNEI. The ends were cut back, 7 bases at V and 4 bases at J, with 15 bases in the middle. This CDR3 has 14 residues.

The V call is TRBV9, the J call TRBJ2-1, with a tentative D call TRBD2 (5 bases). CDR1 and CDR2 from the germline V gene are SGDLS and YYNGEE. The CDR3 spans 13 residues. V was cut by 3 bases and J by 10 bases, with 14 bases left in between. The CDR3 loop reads CASSGGGGGEQFF. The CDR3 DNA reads TGTGCCAGCAGCGGTGGAGGAGGCGGGGAGCAGTTCTTC.

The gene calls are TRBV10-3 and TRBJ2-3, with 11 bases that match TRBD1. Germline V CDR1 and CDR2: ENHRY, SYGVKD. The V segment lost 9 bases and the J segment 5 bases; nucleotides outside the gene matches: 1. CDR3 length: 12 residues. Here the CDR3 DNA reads TGTGCCATGGGACAGGGGGTAGATACGCAGTATTTT. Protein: CAMGQGVDTQYF.

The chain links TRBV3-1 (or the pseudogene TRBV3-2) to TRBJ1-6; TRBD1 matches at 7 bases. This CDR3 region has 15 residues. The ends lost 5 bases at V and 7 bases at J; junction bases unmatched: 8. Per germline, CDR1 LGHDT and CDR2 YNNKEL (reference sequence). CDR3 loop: CASSLSGTANSPLHF. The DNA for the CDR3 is TGTGCCAGCAGCTTATCCGGGACAGCAAATTCACCCCTCCACTTT.

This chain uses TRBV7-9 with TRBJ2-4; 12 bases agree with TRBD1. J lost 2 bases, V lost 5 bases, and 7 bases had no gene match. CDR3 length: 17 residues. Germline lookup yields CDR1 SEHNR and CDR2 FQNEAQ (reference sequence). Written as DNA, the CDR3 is TGTGCCAGCAGCATCGGGGGACAGGGGGCATCCAAAAACATTCAGTACTTC. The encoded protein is CASSIGGQGASKNIQYF.

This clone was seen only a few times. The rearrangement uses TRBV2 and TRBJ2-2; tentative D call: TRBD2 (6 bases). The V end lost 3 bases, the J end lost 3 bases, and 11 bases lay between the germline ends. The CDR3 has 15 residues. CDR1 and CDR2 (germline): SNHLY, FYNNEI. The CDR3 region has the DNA TGTGCCAGCAGTGAGGTCGGGGGTGACACCGGGGAGCTGTTTTTT. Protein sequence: CASSEVGGDTGELFF. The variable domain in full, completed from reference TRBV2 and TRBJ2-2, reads EPEVTQTPSHQVTQMGQEVILRCVPISNHLYFYWYRQILGQKVEFLVSFYNNEISEKSEIFDDQFSVERPDGSNFTLKIRSTKLEDSAMYFCASSEVGGDTGELFFGEGSRLTVL.